This passage covers 4 T cell receptor beta chains from one sample sequenced in a study of spatial heterogeneity in lung cancer (dated by TCRdb to the late 2010s). The library was generated by 5' RACE. Sequencing was performed on a NextSeq 500. TCRdb handled the public reads itself, with Q25 trimming in fastp and clone calling in MiXCR, and kept productive beta chains. Rows matching on CDR3 protein sequence are summarized as one entry with the most common DNA and genes. The sample has 5,000 to 5,500 distinct CDR3 sequences on record, roughly 35% of them singletons. About 3.8% of the sample rests with the top ten. According to the study, the label for this sample's time point signals: sample taken at primary tumor resection. TCR sequencing used whole RNA extracted from tumor and nontumor lung tissue, or from cryopreserved PBMC samples, without cell sorting. Sample: PBMCs, taken at surgery. The receptors were gathered from a female donor with early-stage non-small cell lung cancer.

Comment on this clonotype: This beta chain slipped into a library made for alpha chains as a stray read, so its size is not meaningful. The rearrangement links TRBV19 to TRBJ2-3; 12 bases agree with TRBD1. The CDR3 length is 14 residues. V was clipped by 9 bases and J by 4 bases; unmatched bases: 5. From germline, CDR1 is LNHDA and CDR2 SQIVND (reference sequence). CDR3 region: CASWDRGRPDTQYF. Written as DNA, the CDR3 is TGTGCCAGCTGGGACAGGGGGCGCCCAGATACGCAGTATTTT.

With regard to this clonotype: As an off-target read in a library built for alpha chains, this beta chain has a frequency of little significance. V gene TRBV11-2 combines with J gene TRBJ2-1, with D perhaps matching TRBD2 (6 bases). The CDR3 is made up of 13 amino acids. V was trimmed by 5 bases and J by 7 bases, leaving 12 bases between them. Germline CDR1 SGHAT, CDR2 FQNNGV. CDR3 DNA: TGTGCCAGCAGCCGGGACTCTTCAAATGAGCAGTTCTTC. Its translation is CASSRDSSNEQFF.

In this sample, this clonotype turned up a few times. This beta chain appears as a stray read in a library generated for alpha chains; its size is not informative. The V and J genes are TRBV12-3 or TRBV12-4 and TRBJ2-3; no clear D. The ends were cut back, 2 bases at V and 0 bases at J, with 9 bases in the middle. The CDR3 runs to 15 residues. CDR3 loop: CASSLWKTSTDTQYF. CDR3 DNA sequence: TGTGCCAGCAGTTTATGGAAGACTAGCACAGATACGCAGTATTTT.

A word on this clonotype: This beta chain is a stray read from a library made for alpha chains; its abundance is not meaningful. The chain employs TRBV7-3 and TRBJ2-2, with 10 bases fitting TRBD1. The CDR3 contains 18 residues. The germline V gene has CDR1 SGHTA and CDR2 FQGTGA. With V trimmed by 5 bases and J by 5 bases, 14 bases remained unmatched. DNA of the CDR3: TGTGCCAGCAGCCCCCCCGCCGGGACAGGGGTTAGGACCGGGGAGCTGTTTTTT. Translation gives CASSPPAGTGVRTGELFF. Combining the CDR3 with reference TRBV7-3 and TRBJ2-2 gives the whole variable domain GAGVSQTPSNKVTEKGKYVELRCDPISGHTALYWYRQSLGQGPEFLIYFQGTGAADDSGLPNDRFFAVRPEGSVSTLKIQRTERGDSAVYLCASSPPAGTGVRTGELFFGEGSRLTVL.